This record looks at one T cell receptor (beta chain) sequence and its context. The data were taken from a study of blood T cell repertoires in COVID-19. The junction had 4 bases not matched to a gene; V was cut back by 1 base and J by 6 bases. Germline V gene data show CDR1 as SGHVS and CDR2 as FNYEAQ. The CDR3 runs to 14 residues. Data came from immunoSEQ multiplex PCR; TCRdb stores just in-frame clones and leaves some out. The sample lists about 140,000 clones, approximately 84% occurring once. The rearrangement links TRBV7-6 to TRBJ1-2, with 8 nucleotides matching TRBD1. The receptor's source is a man aged 50 to 60 in a cohort exposed to, infected with or recovered from COVID-19 (not recorded which). The sample was PBMCs or T cells enriched from blood (not recorded which). The CDR3 nucleotides are TGTGCCAGCAGCTTAGGAGCAGGGGGCAATGGCTACACCTTC. Amino acids: CASSLGAGGNGYTF.